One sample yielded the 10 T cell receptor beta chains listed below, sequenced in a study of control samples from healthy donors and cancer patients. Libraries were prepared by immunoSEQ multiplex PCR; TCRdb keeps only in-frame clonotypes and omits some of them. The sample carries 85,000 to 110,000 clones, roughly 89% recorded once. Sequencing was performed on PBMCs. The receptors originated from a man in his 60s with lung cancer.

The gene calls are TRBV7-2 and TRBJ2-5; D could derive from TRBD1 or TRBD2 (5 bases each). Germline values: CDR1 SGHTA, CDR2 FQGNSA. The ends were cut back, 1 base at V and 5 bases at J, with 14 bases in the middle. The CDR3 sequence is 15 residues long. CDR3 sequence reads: CASSLGGTPRETQYF. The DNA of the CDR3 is TGTGCCAGCAGCTTAGGGGGGACCCCAAGGGAGACCCAGTACTTC.

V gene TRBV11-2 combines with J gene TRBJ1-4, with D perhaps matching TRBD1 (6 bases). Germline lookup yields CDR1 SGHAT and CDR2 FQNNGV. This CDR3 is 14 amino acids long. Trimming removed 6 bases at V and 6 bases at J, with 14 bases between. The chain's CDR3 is CASRPWGADEKLFF. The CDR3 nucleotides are TGTGCCAGCAGACCCTGGGGGGCGGATGAAAAACTGTTTTTT.

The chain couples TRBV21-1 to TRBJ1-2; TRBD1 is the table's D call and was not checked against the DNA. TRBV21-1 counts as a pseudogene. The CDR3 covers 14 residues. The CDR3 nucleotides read TGTGCCAGCAGCGACGAAGCAGGGGGCGGTGGCTACACCTTC. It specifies CASSDEAGGGGYTF.

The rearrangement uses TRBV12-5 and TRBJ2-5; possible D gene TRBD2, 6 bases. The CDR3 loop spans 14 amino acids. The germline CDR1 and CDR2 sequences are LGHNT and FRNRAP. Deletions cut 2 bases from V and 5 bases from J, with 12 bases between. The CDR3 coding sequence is TGTGCTAGTGGTTTGAGTGGGGCGGGGGAGACCCAGTACTTC. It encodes CASGLSGAGETQYF.

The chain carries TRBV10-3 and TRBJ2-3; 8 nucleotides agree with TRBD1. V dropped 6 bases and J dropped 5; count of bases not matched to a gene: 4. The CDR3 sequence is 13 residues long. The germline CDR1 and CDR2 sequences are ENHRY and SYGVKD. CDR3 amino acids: CAISGQGGDTQYF. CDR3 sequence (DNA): TGTGCCATCAGCGGACAGGGAGGAGATACGCAGTATTTT.

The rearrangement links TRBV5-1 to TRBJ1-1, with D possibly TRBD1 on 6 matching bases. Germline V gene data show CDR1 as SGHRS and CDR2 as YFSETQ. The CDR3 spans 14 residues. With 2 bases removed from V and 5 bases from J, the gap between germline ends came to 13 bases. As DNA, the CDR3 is TGCGCCAGCAGCTTTGGGGGCCGGGAAACTGAAGCTTTCTTT. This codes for CASSFGGRETEAFF.

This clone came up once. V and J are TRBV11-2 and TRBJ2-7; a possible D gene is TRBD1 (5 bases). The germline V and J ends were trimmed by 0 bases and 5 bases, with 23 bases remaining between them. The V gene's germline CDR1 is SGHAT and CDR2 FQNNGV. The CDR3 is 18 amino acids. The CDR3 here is CASSLDRLVGREKDEQYF. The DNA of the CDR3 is TGTGCCAGCAGCTTAGATCGATTAGTGGGCAGGGAAAAGGACGAGCAGTACTTC.

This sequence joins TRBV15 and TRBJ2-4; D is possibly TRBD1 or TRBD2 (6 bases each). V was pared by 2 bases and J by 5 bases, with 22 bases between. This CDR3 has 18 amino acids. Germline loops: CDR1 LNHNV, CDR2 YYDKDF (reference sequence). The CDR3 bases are TGTGCCACCAGCAGATCCCTTTATAACACCGGGGGCCAAAACATTCAGTACTTC. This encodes CATSRSLYNTGGQNIQYF.

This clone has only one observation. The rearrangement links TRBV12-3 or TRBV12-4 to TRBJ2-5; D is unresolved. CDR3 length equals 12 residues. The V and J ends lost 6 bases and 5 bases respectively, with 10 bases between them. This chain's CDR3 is CASSPSTETQYF. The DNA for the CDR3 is TGTGCCAGCAGCCCTTCAACGGAGACCCAGTACTTC.

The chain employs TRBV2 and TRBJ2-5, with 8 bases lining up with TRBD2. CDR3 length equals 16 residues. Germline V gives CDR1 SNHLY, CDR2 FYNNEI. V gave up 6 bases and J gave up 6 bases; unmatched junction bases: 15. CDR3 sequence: CASRLGSGGISKTQYF. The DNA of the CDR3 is TGTGCCAGCAGACTTGGGAGCGGGGGAATCTCGAAGACCCAGTACTTC.